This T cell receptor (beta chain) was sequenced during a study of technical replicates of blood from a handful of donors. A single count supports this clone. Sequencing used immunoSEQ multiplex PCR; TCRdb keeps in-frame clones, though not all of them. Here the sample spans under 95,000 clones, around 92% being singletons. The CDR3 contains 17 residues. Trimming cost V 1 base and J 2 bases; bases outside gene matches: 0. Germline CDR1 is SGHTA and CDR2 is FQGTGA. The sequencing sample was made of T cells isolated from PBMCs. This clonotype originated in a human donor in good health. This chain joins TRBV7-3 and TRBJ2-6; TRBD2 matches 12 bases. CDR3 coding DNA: TGTGCCAGCAGCTTAAGACTAGCGGGAGCTGGGGCCAACGTCCTGACTTTC. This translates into CASSLRLAGAGANVLTF.